The TCR beta chain described here comes from a study of human T cells and chemical hapten exposure. About the study: Per-sample TCR yields varied mainly from small pooled library volume differences.

Time point here: healthy volunteer bleed at 6 weeks. The study extracted total RNA from unfractionated whole blood. In regard to this clonotype: As yet, its antigen is unknown.

General observations from the study: With DPC sensitization, TCRs exceeding 1 in 1000 frequency showed no change.

TCRdb re-derived calls from the RACE reads in MiXCR, one entry per CDR3 protein. The sample records roughly 75,000 distinct CDR3 sequences, about 8.6% being singletons. Sequenced material: whole blood. The receptor comes from a female donor in good health. Some clones in this sample may be carry-over from other donors' samples.

DNA for the CDR3: TGTGCCAGCAGCCAAGAGTCCCTATCACCCCTCCACTTT. Translation: CASSQESLSPLHF. The chain is built from TRBV14 and TRBJ1-6; D is undetermined. Germline loops: CDR1 SGHDN, CDR2 FVKESK. The ends were cut back, 0 bases at V and 10 bases at J, with 7 bases in the middle. CDR3 length: 13 residues. The variable domain in full, completed from reference TRBV14 and TRBJ1-6, reads EAGVTQFPSHSVIEKGQTVTLRCDPISGHDNLYWYRRVMGKEIKFLLHFVKESKQDESGMPNNRFLAERTGGTYSTLKVQPAELEDSGVYFCASSQESLSPLHFGNGTRLTVT.